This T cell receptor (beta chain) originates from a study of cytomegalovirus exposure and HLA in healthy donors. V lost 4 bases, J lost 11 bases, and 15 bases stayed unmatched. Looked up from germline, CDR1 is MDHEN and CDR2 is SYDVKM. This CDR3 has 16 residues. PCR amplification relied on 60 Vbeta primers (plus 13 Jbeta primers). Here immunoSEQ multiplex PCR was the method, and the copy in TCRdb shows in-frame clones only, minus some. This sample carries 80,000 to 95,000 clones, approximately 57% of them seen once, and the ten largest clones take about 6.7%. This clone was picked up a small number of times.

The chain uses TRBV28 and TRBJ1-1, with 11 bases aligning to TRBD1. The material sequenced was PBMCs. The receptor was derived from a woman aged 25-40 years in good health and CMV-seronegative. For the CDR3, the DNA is TGTGCCAGCAGTTCCCCGACGGACAGGGGGCGTTACGGGGCTTTCTTT. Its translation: CASSSPTDRGRYGAFF.